The rows below give T cell receptor beta chains drawn from one sample of a study of shared clonotypes between healthy human individuals. Some clones are missing from TCRdb's copy, which holds only in-frame ones; the method was immunoSEQ multiplex PCR. The data contain about 530,000 clones, almost 97% of them singletons. Source material: naive CD4+ T cells sorted from blood. All receptors come from a woman in her twenties or thirties in good health. Each CDR3 is given with its conserved first and last residue. A D gene is named only where the DNA matches it firmly. Part of the rows lack a size; the others show once, few, many or a class for expanded clones.

>TRBV7-9|TRBJ1-5|.|.|12
CASSQGYQPQHF
TGTGCCAGCAGCCAGGGTTATCAGCCCCAGCATTTT
>TRBV28|TRBJ2-7|.|.|13
CATTTGHNYEQYF
TGTGCCACCACCACGGGACACAACTACGAGCAGTACTTC
>TRBV27|TRBJ2-7|.|.|15
CASSPRDISGYEQYF
TGTGCCAGCAGTCCCCGGGACATCTCTGGCTACGAGCAGTACTTC
>TRBV14|TRBJ1-4|.|.|13
CASSQGANEKLFF
TGTGCCAGCAGCCAAGGAGCTAATGAAAAACTGTTTTTT
>TRBV4-1|TRBJ1-4|.|.|16
CASSQGINPGREKLFF
TGCGCCAGCAGCCAAGGCATAAATCCCGGGCGTGAAAAACTGTTTTTT
>TRBV11-2|TRBJ2-7|.|.|15
CASSSGARWVFEQYF
TGTGCCAGCAGCTCAGGGGCCCGGTGGGTTTTCGAGCAGTACTTC
>TRBV7-9|TRBJ2-3|.|.|14
CASRPRIGDNTQYF
TGTGCCAGCAGACCCAGAATCGGGGATAATACGCAGTATTTT
>TRBV18|TRBJ2-7|TRBD2|.|15
CASSSGLAGNYEQYF
TGTGCCAGCTCATCGGGACTAGCGGGGAACTACGAGCAGTACTTC
>TRBV7-9|TRBJ2-7|TRBD1|.|15
CASSPRGQGAGEQYF
TGTGCCAGCAGCCCCCGAGGACAGGGGGCAGGCGAGCAGTACTTC
>TRBV7-3|TRBJ2-6|TRBD1|.|16
CASSLGTGTGANVLTF
TGTGCCAGCAGCTTAGGGACAGGGACGGGGGCCAACGTCCTGACTTTC
>TRBV28|TRBJ2-2|.|.|19
CASGLNVYGIVRNGGELFF
TGTGCCAGCGGGCTAAATGTCTACGGGATAGTGCGTAACGGCGGGGAGCTGTTTTTT
>TRBV4-1|TRBJ2-1|TRBD2|once|17
CASSQGSLAEPYNEQFF
TGCGCCAGCAGCCAAGGGAGCCTAGCGGAGCCCTACAATGAGCAGTTCTTC
>TRBV14|TRBJ2-1|TRBD2|.|17
CASSQESSRGSYNEQFF
TGTGCCAGCAGCCAAGAGAGCTCGCGCGGGAGTTACAATGAGCAGTTCTTC
>TRBV6-6|TRBJ2-5|.|once|14
CASSRQWGQETQYF
TGTGCCAGCAGTAGACAGTGGGGCCAAGAGACCCAGTACTTC
>TRBV5-1|TRBJ2-3|TRBD2|.|16
CASSRTSGRVGDTQYF
TGCGCCAGCAGTCGGACTAGCGGGAGGGTCGGAGATACGCAGTATTTT
>TRBV11-2|TRBJ1-4|TRBD1|.|15
CASSSHRGSNEKLFF
TGTGCCAGCAGTTCCCACAGGGGATCTAATGAAAAACTGTTTTTT
>TRBV5-1|TRBJ1-5|TRBD1|.|13
CASSMTGPQPQHF
TGCGCCAGCAGCATGACAGGGCCCCAGCCCCAGCATTTT
>TRBV10-3|TRBJ1-5|.|.|13
CAISEDKDQPQHF
TGTGCCATCAGTGAGGACAAGGATCAGCCCCAGCATTTT
>TRBV30|TRBJ2-7|TRBD1|.|11
CAWSVTDRVHF
TGTGCCTGGAGTGTAACGGACAGGGTACACTTC
>TRBV11-2|TRBJ1-1|TRBD1|.|16
CASSNMQTGWDTEAFF
TGTGCCAGCAGCAACATGCAGACAGGGTGGGACACTGAAGCTTTCTTT
>TRBV28|TRBJ2-1|.|once|17
CASSSPGPEGTYNEQFF
TGTGCCAGCAGTTCCCCCGGGCCCGAAGGCACCTACAATGAGCAGTTCTTC
>TRBV18|TRBJ1-3|TRBD1|.|15
CASSLDRGSGNTIYF
TGTGCCAGCTCATTGGACAGGGGATCTGGAAACACCATATATTTT
>TRBV5-4|TRBJ2-5|.|.|13
CASSGRDAETQYF
TGTGCCAGCAGCGGCAGGGACGCAGAGACCCAGTACTTC
>TRBV5-1|TRBJ1-1|.|.|15
CASSLETTTNTEAFF
TGCGCCAGCAGCTTGGAAACTACGACGAACACTGAAGCTTTCTTT